What follows are 23 T cell receptor beta chains derived from one specimen sequenced in a study of breast tumors, draining lymph nodes, adjacent tissues. Samples came from axillary lymph nodes draining the breast cancer. Via MiXCR, TCRdb re-called the multiplex PCR reads, giving one row per CDR3 protein. The data show under 150,000 distinct CDR3 sequences, approximately 20% seen once. The sequenced sample consisted of axillary lymph node tissue. The receptor set was obtained from a female donor with breast cancer. Some clones in this sample may be carry-over from other donors' samples.

This clonotype was detected only a few times. The genes are TRBV28 and TRBJ2-7; D remains ambiguous. The length of the CDR3 is 12 residues. Between the trimmed V and J ends, which lost 7 bases and 12 bases, there was a span of 19 bases. The germline gives CDR1 MDHEN, CDR2 SYDVKM. For the CDR3, the DNA is TGTGCCAGCACCTCCCCCGGTGGGTCGCTGTACTTC. Protein sequence: CASTSPGGSLYF.

In DNA, the CDR3 is TGTGCCAGCAGCCAAGTTCTCCCCGGACTAGCGGGAGACCTAGATACGCAGTATTTT. Residues: CASSQVLPGLAGDLDTQYF. The chain employs TRBV3-1 and TRBJ2-3, with 13 bases fitting TRBD2. CDR1 LGHDT and CDR2 YNNKEL come from the germline V gene (reference sequence). This CDR3 comprises 19 residues. The J segment lost 5 bases and the V segment lost 1 base, leaving 12 bases of the junction unmatched.

This clonotype was counted many times. The chain uses TRBV3-1 and TRBJ2-7, with D tentatively TRBD2 (5 bases). Germline assignment: CDR1 LGHDT and CDR2 YNNKEL (reference sequence). The germline V and J ends were trimmed by 8 bases and 7 bases, with 9 bases remaining between them. The CDR3 runs to 10 residues. The CDR3 loop is CASGSWEQYF. DNA for the CDR3: TGTGCCAGCGGGAGTTGGGAGCAGTACTTC.

This clonotype was counted many times. The chain couples TRBV7-2 to TRBJ2-3; no clear D gene. CDR1 and CDR2 from the germline V gene are SGHTA and FQGNSA. The CDR3 runs 15 residues. Trimming pared 1 base from V and 6 bases from J, leaving 14 bases between. The DNA of the CDR3 is TGTGCCAGCAGCTTAGGTGGCTTTCCGAGGGATACGCAGTATTTT. This codes for CASSLGGFPRDTQYF.

A remark on this clonotype: A read error may produce the germline difference seen at one junction end. The chain carries TRBV6-6 and TRBJ2-1, with 9 bases matching TRBD1. CDR1 and CDR2 from the germline V gene are MNHNY and SVGAGI (reference sequence). This CDR3 is 14 amino acids long. CDR3 sequence (DNA): TGTGCCAGCCAGGGACAGGGACGCTACAATGGGCAGTTCTTC. Residues: CASQGQGRYNGQFF.

This clonotype was detected a few times. The J gene is TRBJ2-2, the V gene TRBV3-1; D remains ambiguous. Per the germline V gene, CDR1 is LGHDT and CDR2 is YNNKEL (reference sequence). Deletions cut 4 bases from V and 6 bases from J, with 18 bases between. The CDR3 spans 16 residues. Here the CDR3 reads CASSPRHGIQAGELFF. The CDR3 DNA follows: TGTGCCAGCAGCCCCCGACATGGGATTCAGGCCGGGGAGCTGTTTTTT.

In its sample, this clonotype was seen many times. V and J are TRBV7-9 and TRBJ1-4, with TRBD1 matching over 7 bases. CDR1 and CDR2 from the germline V gene are SEHNR and FQNEAQ (reference sequence). This CDR3 region has 15 residues. Unmatched junction bases numbered 11, after V lost 7 bases and J lost 6 bases. CDR3 residues: CASTETNRGDEKLFF. In DNA form, the CDR3 reads TGTGCCAGCACCGAAACCAACAGGGGAGATGAAAAACTGTTTTTT. Full variable domain (remainder filled in from reference TRBV7-9 and TRBJ1-4): DTGVSQNPRHKITKRGQNVTFRCDPISEHNRLYWYRQTLGQGPEFLTYFQNEAQLEKSRLLSDRFSAERPKGSFSTLEIQRTEQGDSAMYLCASTETNRGDEKLFFGSGTQLSVL.

This clonotype was counted many times. V is TRBV5-1 and J is TRBJ2-3, with 7 bases that match TRBD2. Looked up from germline, CDR1 is SGHRS and CDR2 is YFSETQ. CDR3 length: 15 residues. Trimming cost V 0 bases and J 3 bases; bases outside gene matches: 4. CDR3 DNA: TGCGCCAGCAGCTTGGCGAGCGGGGTAACAGATACGCAGTATTTT. Protein sequence: CASSLASGVTDTQYF. The variable domain in full, completed from reference TRBV5-1 and TRBJ2-3, reads KAGVTQTPRYLIKTRGQQVTLSCSPISGHRSVSWYQQTPGQGLQFLFEYFSETQRNKGNFPGRFSGRQFSNSRSEMNVSTLELGDSALYLCASSLASGVTDTQYFGPGTRLTVL.

This clonotype was seen at least ten times. V usage is TRBV10-1 and J usage is TRBJ2-3; D gene unclear. The CDR3 is made up of 15 amino acids. Germline CDR1 WNHNN, CDR2 SYGVQD (reference sequence). The V end was cut by 2 bases, the J end by 6 bases, with 15 bases between. CDR3 DNA: TGCGCCAGCAGTGAGAGGTCCCCCCCACAGGATACGCAGTATTTT. Translated: CASSERSPPQDTQYF.

This clonotype was recorded at least ten times. This sequence joins TRBV5-1 and TRBJ2-1; 9 bases are shared with TRBD2. Trimming at V came to 0 bases and at J to 4 bases, leaving 5 bases not matched to a gene. CDR3 size: 16 residues. Germline lookup yields CDR1 SGHRS and CDR2 YFSETQ. CDR3 amino acids: CASSLAKTSGYNEQFF. CDR3 DNA: TGCGCCAGCAGCTTGGCCAAGACTAGCGGATACAATGAGCAGTTCTTC.

The genes are TRBV5-4 and TRBJ1-1; no firm D call. The CDR3 consists of 13 residues. V lost 5 bases and J lost 10, with 18 bases in between. CDR1 is SGHNT and CDR2 is YYREEE in the germline V gene (reference sequence). Here the CDR3 reads CASSSDTRRGAFF. CDR3 DNA sequence: TGTGCCAGCAGTTCCGACACTCGGCGAGGAGCTTTCTTT.

This clonotype has more than one count but fewer than ten. This may stem from a read error, because a much larger clone lies one nucleotide away. The V call is TRBV2, the J call TRBJ2-1, with 7 bases matching TRBD2. Germline CDR1 SNHLY, CDR2 FYNNEI. The ends lost 4 bases at V and 7 bases at J; junction bases unmatched: 16. The CDR3 contains 17 residues. CDR3 sequence: CASSVFASGFLGNEQFF. The CDR3 DNA follows: TGTGCCAGCAGTGTGTTTGCTAGCGGTTTCTTGGGGAATGAGCAGTTCTTC.

With regard to this clonotype: Given a much more abundant clone one base away, this may be a read error. The gene calls are TRBV2 and TRBJ2-2, with D unclear. The CDR3 consists of 15 residues. Germline loops: CDR1 SNHLY, CDR2 FYNNEI. Trimming stripped 4 bases from V and 1 base from J, with 10 bases between. The CDR3 reads CASSGRHQNTGELFF. CDR3 bases: TGTGCCAGCAGTGGAAGACACCAGAACACCGGGGAGCTGTTTTTT.

This clonotype occurred many times. The chain joins TRBV20-1 to TRBJ1-2; tentatively, D is TRBD1 (5 bases). CDR3 length: 12 amino acids. CDR1 and CDR2 from the germline V gene are DFQATT and SNEGSKA (reference sequence). Trimming pared 1 base from V and 11 bases from J, leaving 14 bases between. CDR3 DNA sequence: TGCAGTGCTAGAGGCCGTGGGGACGGGTACACCTTC. Translated: CSARGRGDGYTF.

Many counts were recorded for this clonotype. The gene calls are TRBV2 and TRBJ2-7; 8 nucleotides match TRBD1. Germline V gene data show CDR1 as SNHLY and CDR2 as FYNNEI. The CDR3 totals 15 residues. The V and J ends lost 7 bases and 9 bases, in that order; junction bases with no gene match: 17. CDR3 coding DNA: TGTGCCAGCAAAGGTCTTGGGGACAGGCGGTTCGGGCAGTACTTC. It specifies CASKGLGDRRFGQYF.

This clonotype was counted at least ten times. The chain combines TRBV25-1 with TRBJ2-3, with 7 bases that match TRBD2. This CDR3 region has 16 residues. Trimming took 5 bases from V and 2 from J; bases not matched to a gene: 10. Germline V CDR1 and CDR2: MGHDK, SYGVNS. The CDR3 region is CASSLHGTTNTDTQYF. In nucleotides, the CDR3 is TGTGCCAGCAGTCTACACGGGACTACCAACACAGATACGCAGTATTTT.

This clonotype was observed many times. The chain links TRBV9 to TRBJ2-3, with D perhaps assigned TRBD1 or TRBD2 (5 bases each). V was clipped by 2 bases and J by 4 bases, with 17 bases between them. Germline loops: CDR1 SGDLS, CDR2 YYNGEE. This CDR3 contains 16 residues. The CDR3 sequence: CASSVGTAVTSDTQYF. CDR3 in DNA: TGTGCCAGCAGCGTGGGGACGGCCGTGACTTCAGATACGCAGTATTTT.

This clonotype showed up many times. The rearrangement links TRBV2 to TRBJ2-5; D not resolved. The V gene lost 5 bases and the J gene lost 5 bases, with 3 bases spanning the gap. Germline loops: CDR1 SNHLY, CDR2 FYNNEI. This CDR3 comprises 10 residues. DNA for the CDR3: TGTGCCAGCAGTCCGGAGACCCAGTACTTC. It translates to CASSPETQYF.

This clonotype was detected ten times or more. The rearrangement links TRBV9 to TRBJ2-1, with D perhaps matching TRBD1 (5 bases). Germline assignment: CDR1 SGDLS and CDR2 YYNGEE. The CDR3 has 15 residues. Trimming removed 0 bases from V and 6 bases from J, with 13 bases in between. This chain's CDR3 is CASSVEGNTINEQFF. The CDR3 DNA sequence: TGTGCCAGCAGCGTAGAGGGGAACACGATCAATGAGCAGTTCTTC.

This clonotype has just one count. A much larger clone is a single base away; this may be a read error. V usage is TRBV12-3 or TRBV12-4 and J usage is TRBJ2-1; D unclear. This CDR3 has 13 amino acids. This chain's CDR3 is CGSTQSNYNEQFF. DNA for the CDR3: TGTGGCAGCACCCAAAGCAACTACAATGAGCAGTTCTTC.

This clonotype was found many times. This rearrangement joins TRBV3-1 to TRBJ2-5; D could derive from TRBD1 or TRBD2 (5 bases each). The CDR3 runs 15 residues. V lost 0 bases, J lost 4 bases, and 12 bases lay in between. Germline CDR1 is LGHDT and CDR2 is YNNKEL (reference sequence). The CDR3 here is CASSQEGWGRETQYF. The CDR3 nucleotides are TGTGCCAGCAGCCAAGAGGGCTGGGGACGAGAGACCCAGTACTTC.

Worth noting for this clonotype: Without the conserved terminal phenylalanine or tryptophan, this CDR3 likely stems from a read error. V and J are TRBV9 and TRBJ2-2; TRBD2 aligns across 8 bases. V trimming: 3 bases; J trimming: 6 bases; junction bases outside the gene matches: 16. The CDR3 sequence is 18 residues long. Germline CDR1 and CDR2: SGDLS and YYNGEE. The CDR3 bases are TGTGCCAGCAGCGGGGGACTAGGGAGCACCATAAGTTCCGGGGAGCTGTTTCTT. Its protein product is CASSGGLGSTISSGELFL.

For this clonotype: A clone one base away is much larger, so this may be a read error. The chain couples TRBV9 to TRBJ2-3, with D perhaps matching TRBD1 or TRBD2 (5 bases each). The germline V gene has CDR1 SGDLS and CDR2 YYNGEE. The CDR3 consists of 14 residues. Trimming removed 3 bases at V and 3 bases at J, with 11 bases between. CDR3 DNA sequence: TGTGCCAGCAGCGGAGGGGTTTTAACAGATACGCAGTATTTT. Translation gives CASSGGVLTDTQYF.